The 2 T cell receptor beta chains in this list originate from one sample, sequenced in a study of blood T cell repertoires in COVID-19. Measured with immunoSEQ multiplex PCR; TCRdb has only the in-frame clones, and not every one. This sample has more than 300,000 clones, with over 75% found just once. Material for sequencing was peripheral blood. The receptors were sampled from a woman aged 25 to 39 with COVID-19, enrolled during active disease.

This chain joins TRBV11-2 and TRBJ2-3; TRBD1 aligns across 7 bases. The germline V gene encodes CDR1 SGHAT and CDR2 FQNNGV. CDR3 length: 15 residues. V lost 5 bases, J lost 2 bases, and 7 bases stayed unmatched. The CDR3 here is CASSPRQGATDTQYF. CDR3 DNA sequence: TGTGCCAGCAGCCCCCGACAGGGAGCCACAGATACGCAGTATTTT.

The V call is TRBV7-2, the J call TRBJ2-1; 10 bases match TRBD2. Germline CDR1 and CDR2: SGHTA and FQGNSA. The CDR3 is made up of 19 amino acids. The J segment lost 2 bases and the V segment lost 5 bases, leaving 15 bases of the junction unmatched. In nucleotides, the CDR3 is TGTGCCAGCAGCCCCTCTAGCGGGAGAATCCCCTTGGCCTACAATGAGCAGTTCTTC. Protein: CASSPSSGRIPLAYNEQFF.